The sequence of this TCR beta chain was determined in a study of control samples from healthy donors and cancer patients (dated by TCRdb to 2020 to 2022). A remark on this clone: Its antigen is unknown. No base quality information exists; no much larger clone differs at one position.

The library was built by means of the immunoSEQ multiplex PCR assay. TCRdb carries this immuneACCESS record with in-frame sequences only. Its versions omit some clonotypes, under half of them owing to an unresolved V gene in the studies checked, with the rest unexplained. The table for this sample lists 75,000 to 100,000 clones; 80% to 95% of them were counted only once. The ten most abundant clones make up about 3% of the sample. V is clipped by 5 bases and J by 0 bases, and the sequence between their germline boundaries is 14 bases long. Via the germline V gene (reference sequence), CDR1 is LNHDA and CDR2 SQIVND. There are 16 amino acids in the CDR3, from cysteine to phenylalanine inclusive. The DNA shown is the 48-base CDR3, in frame from base 1.

Sequenced material: blood. This sequence was found in a human donor in good health. The donor label of this sample is uncertain. The chain is made from TRBV19 and TRBJ1-3; TRBD1 is perhaps the D gene, given 6 matching bases. The CDR3 in this case is CASSGERTASGNTIYF. At the DNA level, the sequence is TGTGCCAGTAGTGGGGAAAGGACAGCCTCTGGAAACACCATATATTTT.